The TCR beta chain described here comes from a study of blood T cell repertoires in COVID-19. TCRdb's copy holds only in-frame clones and misses some; the assay was immunoSEQ multiplex PCR. Here the sample spans around 40,000 clones, over 80% being singletons. The germline V gene has CDR1 GTSNPN and CDR2 SVGIG (reference sequence). J was trimmed by 3 bases and V by 0 bases; bases with no gene match: 7. The CDR3 runs 16 residues. The chain has TRBV30 and TRBJ1-4, with TRBD1 identical over 7 bases. The TCR originated in a woman between 25 and 40 years old in a cohort sampled during active COVID-19. Sequenced: peripheral blood. CDR3 sequence: CAWSVGGQASNEKLFF. The CDR3, as DNA: TGTGCCTGGAGTGTTGGAGGACAGGCTTCTAATGAAAAACTGTTTTTT. The full variable domain, rest sourced from reference TRBV30 and TRBJ1-4, is SQTIHQWPATLVQPVGSPLSLECTVEGTSNPNLYWYRQAAGRGLQLLFYSVGIGQISSEVPQNLSASRPQDRQFILSSKKLLLSDSGFYLCAWSVGGQASNEKLFFGSGTQLSVL.